These 18 T cell receptor beta chains were all obtained from the same sample, sequenced in a study of T cells in localized non-small cell lung cancer. Assay: immunoSEQ multiplex PCR; the TCRdb copy retains only in-frame clones and omits some. Among some 39,000 clones listed, about nine tenths were seen once. The sequences come from peripheral blood mononuclear cells, collected before any cancer treatment. The source is a male donor aged 60 or older with stage II lung adenocarcinoma.

The rearrangement uses TRBV5-5 and TRBJ2-1; D is ambiguous. Trimming took off 4 bases at V and 4 bases at J, with 15 bases between the two ends. The germline V gene encodes CDR1 SGHKS and CDR2 YYEKEE (reference sequence). The CDR3 runs 15 residues. This CDR3 reads CASSPVSASYNEQFF. The CDR3 DNA follows: TGTGCCAGCAGCCCGGTGTCCGCGTCGTACAATGAGCAGTTCTTC. Full variable domain (missing parts from reference TRBV5-5 and TRBJ2-1): DAGVTQSPTHLIKTRGQQVTLRCSPISGHKSVSWYQQVLGQGPQFIFQYYEKEERGRGNFPDRFSARQFPNYSSELNVNALLLGDSALYLCASSPVSASYNEQFFGPGTRLTVL.

This clone was detected once. The chain combines TRBV19 with TRBJ1-2; D may be TRBD1 (5 bases). CDR3 length: 13 residues. The V and J ends lost 9 bases and 1 base respectively, with 12 bases between them. Germline CDR1 LNHDA, CDR2 SQIVND (reference sequence). The CDR3: CASAGIGNYGYTF. CDR3 coding DNA: TGTGCCAGCGCAGGGATCGGTAACTATGGCTACACCTTC.

This chain connects TRBV7-8 to TRBJ2-1; 9 positions agree with TRBD2. With 5 bases clipped from V and 1 base from J, the junction kept 6 bases outside the gene matches. Germline V gives CDR1 SGHVS, CDR2 FQNEAQ. The length of the CDR3 is 16 residues. The CDR3 spells CASSPVSGRSYNEQFF. DNA of the CDR3: TGTGCCAGCAGCCCCGTAAGCGGGAGGTCCTACAATGAGCAGTTCTTC.

The chain recombines TRBV30 with TRBJ2-7; D possibly uses TRBD1 or TRBD2 (6 bases each). Germline CDR1 is GTSNPN and CDR2 is SVGIG (reference sequence). V lost 2 bases and J lost 2, with 19 bases in between. This CDR3 region has 16 residues. This chain's CDR3 is CAWSPPGAGTPYEQYF. As DNA, the CDR3 is TGTGCCTGGAGTCCCCCGGGAGCTGGGACACCCTACGAGCAGTACTTC.

The V gene is TRBV5-6, the J gene TRBJ1-2; no reliable D call. This CDR3 spans 14 amino acids. Trimming left V 0 bases short and J 5 bases short, with 11 bases between. Germline V gene lookup returns CDR1 SGHDT and CDR2 YYEEEE. CDR3 sequence (DNA): TGTGCCAGCAGCTTGGTCCGCAGGAGTTATGGCTACACCTTC. This translates into CASSLVRRSYGYTF.

The V call is TRBV5-4, the J call TRBJ2-6; 11 bases align to TRBD2. The V segment lost 0 bases and the J segment 0 bases; nucleotides outside the gene matches: 2. CDR1 SGHNT and CDR2 YYREEE come from the germline V gene (reference sequence). This CDR3 region has 18 residues. Here the CDR3 reads CASSLGLAGSSGANVLTF. DNA for the CDR3: TGTGCCAGCAGCTTGGGACTAGCGGGGAGCTCTGGGGCCAACGTCCTGACTTTC.

The chain recombines TRBV18 with TRBJ2-5, with 8 bases fitting TRBD2. Germline V gene lookup returns CDR1 KGHSH and CDR2 LQKENI. The ends lost 0 bases at V and 3 bases at J; junction bases unmatched: 6. The CDR3 covers 16 residues. CDR3 amino acids: CASSPPSAGGEETQYF. The CDR3 DNA is TGTGCCAGCTCACCACCTTCGGCCGGGGGGGAAGAGACCCAGTACTTC.

This clone was counted a single time. V and J are TRBV2 and TRBJ1-3; TRBD1 aligns across 8 bases. The CDR3 is made up of 15 amino acids. Trimming at V came to 4 bases and at J to 2 bases, leaving 4 bases not matched to a gene. Germline CDR1 SNHLY, CDR2 FYNNEI. The CDR3 DNA is TGTGCCAGCAGTGGGGGACAGGTGGCTGGAAACACCATATATTTT. Translating it yields CASSGGQVAGNTIYF.

This chain links TRBV19 with TRBJ1-5; D remains ambiguous. The CDR3 length is 15 residues. The V and J ends lost 1 base and 2 bases respectively, with 9 bases between them. Germline-derived CDR1 and CDR2 are LNHDA and SQIVND (reference sequence). The CDR3 loop is CASSIGWGGNQPQHF. The CDR3, as DNA: TGTGCCAGTAGTATAGGATGGGGAGGCAATCAGCCCCAGCATTTT.

The V and J genes are TRBV2 and TRBJ1-4; tentative D call: TRBD1 (5 bases). Germline V CDR1 and CDR2: SNHLY, FYNNEI. The CDR3 covers 15 residues. Trimming took 7 bases from V and 8 from J, leaving 20 bases between them. The CDR3 nucleotides are TGTGCCAGCACCGGGACCGCAGGGCCCCAAGAAAAACTGTTTTTT. Amino acids: CASTGTAGPQEKLFF. The whole variable domain, remainder taken from reference TRBV2 and TRBJ1-4, is EPEVTQTPSHQVTQMGQEVILRCVPISNHLYFYWYRQILGQKVEFLVSFYNNEISEKSEIFDDQFSVERPDGSNFTLKIRSTKLEDSAMYFCASTGTAGPQEKLFFGSGTQLSVL.

The chain links TRBV7-2 to TRBJ1-2; 7 bases map to TRBD1. The V segment lost 5 bases and the J segment 8 bases; nucleotides outside the gene matches: 11. This CDR3 is 14 amino acids long. The germline CDR1 and CDR2 sequences are SGHTA and FQGNSA. The CDR3 DNA sequence: TGTGCCAGCAGCAAAGGGGTAGGGGGCCGCGGCTACACCTTC. This translates into CASSKGVGGRGYTF. Full variable domain (outside the CDR3, taken from reference TRBV7-2 and TRBJ1-2): GAGVSQSPSNKVTEKGKDVELRCDPISGHTALYWYRQSLGQGLEFLIYFQGNSAPDKSGLPSDRFSAERTGGSVSTLTIQRTQQEDSAVYLCASSKGVGGRGYTFGSGTRLTVV.

The genes are TRBV7-9 and TRBJ1-2; 9 nucleotides agree with TRBD1. Unmatched junction bases numbered 5, after V lost 6 bases and J lost 0 bases. The CDR3 contains 15 residues. Germline assignment: CDR1 SEHNR and CDR2 FQNEAQ (reference sequence). Here the CDR3 reads CASRTGQGPNYGYTF. For the CDR3, the DNA is TGTGCCAGCAGGACAGGACAGGGGCCTAACTATGGCTACACCTTC.

This clone came up once. This chain uses TRBV7-2 with TRBJ2-5; TRBD1 matches at 7 bases. V shed 3 bases, J shed 5 bases, and the junction held 3 bases outside the gene matches. CDR3 length: 13 amino acids. Per the germline V gene, CDR1 is SGHTA and CDR2 is FQGNSA. The CDR3 nucleotides are TGTGCCAGCAGCTTTTTGACAGGGGAGACCCAGTACTTC. This translates into CASSFLTGETQYF.

The chain combines TRBV11-2 with TRBJ2-7; 12 bases match TRBD2. V dropped 7 bases and J dropped 0; count of bases not matched to a gene: 4. This CDR3 contains 15 residues. CDR1 is SGHAT and CDR2 is FQNNGV in the germline V gene. The CDR3 reads CASTPTSGGSYEQYF. CDR3 bases: TGTGCCAGCACCCCGACTAGCGGGGGCTCCTACGAGCAGTACTTC.

The genes are TRBV5-1 and TRBJ2-1; D uncertain. The CDR3 has 14 residues. Germline V gene lookup returns CDR1 SGHRS and CDR2 YFSETQ. Trimming removed 1 base at V and 8 bases at J, with 13 bases between. CDR3 DNA sequence: TGCGCCAGCAGCTTGTACCGTCAGTCCGATGAGCAGTTCTTC. This translates into CASSLYRQSDEQFF. The full variable domain, with the rest looked up from reference TRBV5-1 and TRBJ2-1, is KAGVTQTPRYLIKTRGQQVTLSCSPISGHRSVSWYQQTPGQGLQFLFEYFSETQRNKGNFPGRFSGRQFSNSRSEMNVSTLELGDSALYLCASSLYRQSDEQFFGPGTRLTVL.

This rearrangement joins TRBV2 to TRBJ1-5; D remains unclear. Trimming stripped 8 bases from V and 4 bases from J, with 12 bases between. CDR3 length equals 13 residues. The germline V gene encodes CDR1 SNHLY and CDR2 FYNNEI. CDR3 bases: TGTGCCAGCGTTGAAAATTTAAATCAGCCCCAGCATTTT. This gives the protein CASVENLNQPQHF.

The rearrangement uses TRBV7-9 and TRBJ2-1; D call uncertain. The V and J ends lost 0 bases and 6 bases respectively, with 9 bases between them. Germline assignment: CDR1 SEHNR and CDR2 FQNEAQ (reference sequence). This CDR3 is 14 amino acids long. The CDR3 is CASSLAIAINEQFF. The CDR3 bases are TGTGCCAGCAGCTTAGCGATTGCTATCAATGAGCAGTTCTTC.

This CDR3 is CASSFYDKNIQYF. CDR3 DNA: TGTGCCAGCAGCTTTTACGACAAAAACATTCAGTACTTC. J is TRBJ2-4 and V is TRBV7-2; D is unresolved. The CDR3 extends over 13 amino acids. V lost 3 bases and J lost 3, with 6 bases in between. Germline-derived CDR1 and CDR2 are SGHTA and FQGNSA.